This TCR beta chain was retrieved from a study of PD-L1 blockade in urothelial cancer. Germline assignment: CDR1 MNHNS and CDR2 SASEGT. This CDR3 comprises 14 residues. V trimming: 7 bases; J trimming: 4 bases; junction bases outside the gene matches: 7. Only in-frame clones appear in the TCRdb table, and some are missing; sequencing was by immunoSEQ multiplex PCR. The sample carries 75,000 to 95,000 clones, 91% recorded once. Time point of the sample: peripheral blood 6 weeks after treatment start. Sequenced material: PBMCs, taken around atezolizumab (anti-PD-L1) treatment. The receptor was isolated from a woman of 80 years or more with urothelial cancer. The rearrangement links TRBV6-1 to TRBJ1-5; 7 bases match TRBD1. CDR3 sequence (DNA): TGTGCCAGCATTTTAGACAGGGTGAATCAGCCCCAGCATTTT. The encoded protein is CASILDRVNQPQHF.